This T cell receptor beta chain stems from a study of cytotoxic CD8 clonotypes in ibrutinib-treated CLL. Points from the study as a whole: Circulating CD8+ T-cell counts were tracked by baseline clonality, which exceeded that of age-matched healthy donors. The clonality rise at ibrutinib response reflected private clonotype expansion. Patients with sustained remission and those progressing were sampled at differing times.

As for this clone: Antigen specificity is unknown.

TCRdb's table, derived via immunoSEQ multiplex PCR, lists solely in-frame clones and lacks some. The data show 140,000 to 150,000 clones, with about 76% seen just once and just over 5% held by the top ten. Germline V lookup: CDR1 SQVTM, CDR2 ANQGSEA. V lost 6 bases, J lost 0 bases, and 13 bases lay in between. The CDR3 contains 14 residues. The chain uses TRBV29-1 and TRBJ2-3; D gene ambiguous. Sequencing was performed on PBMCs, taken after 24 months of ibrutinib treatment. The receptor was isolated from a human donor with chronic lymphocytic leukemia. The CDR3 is CSVPDTPSTDTQYF. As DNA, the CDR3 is TGCAGCGTACCTGACACGCCGAGCACAGATACGCAGTATTTT.